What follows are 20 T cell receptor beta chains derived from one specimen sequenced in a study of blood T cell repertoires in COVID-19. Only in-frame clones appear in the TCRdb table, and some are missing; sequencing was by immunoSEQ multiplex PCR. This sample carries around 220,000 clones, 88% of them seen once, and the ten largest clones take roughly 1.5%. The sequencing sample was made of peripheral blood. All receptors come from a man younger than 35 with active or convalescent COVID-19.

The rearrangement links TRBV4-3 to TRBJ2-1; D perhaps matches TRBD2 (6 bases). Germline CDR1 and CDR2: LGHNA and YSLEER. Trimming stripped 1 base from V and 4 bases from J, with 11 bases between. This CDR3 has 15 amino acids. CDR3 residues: CASSQGDGSYNEQFF. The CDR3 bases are TGCGCCAGCAGCCAAGGGGACGGGAGTTACAATGAGCAGTTCTTC.

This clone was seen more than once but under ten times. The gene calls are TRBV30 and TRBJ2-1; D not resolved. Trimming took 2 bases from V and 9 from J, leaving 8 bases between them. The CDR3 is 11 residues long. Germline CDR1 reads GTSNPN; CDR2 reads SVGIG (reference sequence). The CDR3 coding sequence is TGTGCCTGGAGTCTAGGAAGTGAGCAGTTCTTC. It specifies CAWSLGSEQFF.

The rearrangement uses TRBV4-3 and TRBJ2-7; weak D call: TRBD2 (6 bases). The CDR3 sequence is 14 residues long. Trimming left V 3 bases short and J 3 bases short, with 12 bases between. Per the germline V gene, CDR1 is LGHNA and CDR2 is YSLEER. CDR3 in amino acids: CASSQAGRDYEQYF. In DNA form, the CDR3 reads TGCGCCAGCAGCCAGGCGGGGCGGGACTACGAGCAGTACTTC.

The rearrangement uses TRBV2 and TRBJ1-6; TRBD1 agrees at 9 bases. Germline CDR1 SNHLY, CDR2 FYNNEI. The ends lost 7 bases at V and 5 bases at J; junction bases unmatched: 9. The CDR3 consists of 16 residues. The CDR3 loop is CASKPTGGSNNSPLHF. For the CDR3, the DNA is TGTGCCAGCAAACCGACAGGGGGATCTAATAATTCACCCCTCCACTTT.

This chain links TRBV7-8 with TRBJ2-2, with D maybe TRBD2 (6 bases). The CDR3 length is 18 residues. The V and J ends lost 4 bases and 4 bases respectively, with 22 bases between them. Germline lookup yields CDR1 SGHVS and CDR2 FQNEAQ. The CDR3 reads CASSSRGGVGMSTGELFF. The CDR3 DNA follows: TGTGCCAGCAGCTCCCGAGGAGGGGTCGGGATGAGCACCGGGGAGCTGTTTTTT.

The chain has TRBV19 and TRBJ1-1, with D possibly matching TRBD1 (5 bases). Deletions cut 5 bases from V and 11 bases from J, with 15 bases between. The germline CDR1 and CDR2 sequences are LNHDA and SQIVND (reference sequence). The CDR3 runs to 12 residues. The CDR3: CASSPDDRSAFF. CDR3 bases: TGTGCCAGTAGTCCAGACGACAGATCTGCTTTCTTT.

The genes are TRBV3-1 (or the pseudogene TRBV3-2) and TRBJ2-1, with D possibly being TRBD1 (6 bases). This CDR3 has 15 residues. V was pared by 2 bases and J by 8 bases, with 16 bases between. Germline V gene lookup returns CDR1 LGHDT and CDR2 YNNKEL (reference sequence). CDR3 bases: TGTGCCAGCAGCCAAACGGCAGGGGCTCTCCATGAGCAGTTCTTC. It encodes CASSQTAGALHEQFF.

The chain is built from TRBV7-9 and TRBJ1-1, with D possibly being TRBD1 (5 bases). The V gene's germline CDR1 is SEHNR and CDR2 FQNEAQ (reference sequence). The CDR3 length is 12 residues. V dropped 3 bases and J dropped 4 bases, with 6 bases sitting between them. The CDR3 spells CASSFRATEAFF. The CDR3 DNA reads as TGTGCCAGCAGCTTCAGGGCCACTGAAGCTTTCTTT. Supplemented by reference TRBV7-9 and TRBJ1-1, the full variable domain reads DTGVSQNPRHKITKRGQNVTFRCDPISEHNRLYWYRQTLGQGPEFLTYFQNEAQLEKSRLLSDRFSAERPKGSFSTLEIQRTEQGDSAMYLCASSFRATEAFFGQGTRLTVV.

The CDR3 region is CASSQGGRSISYNEQFF. CDR3 nucleotides: TGTGCCAGCAGCCAGGGCGGGAGATCGATCTCCTACAATGAGCAGTTCTTC. J is TRBJ2-1 and V is TRBV4-2; TRBD2 matches 7 bases. J gave up 0 bases and V 3 bases, and 8 bases lay outside the gene matches. The CDR3 contains 17 residues. In germline, CDR1 is LGHNA, CDR2 YNFKEQ.

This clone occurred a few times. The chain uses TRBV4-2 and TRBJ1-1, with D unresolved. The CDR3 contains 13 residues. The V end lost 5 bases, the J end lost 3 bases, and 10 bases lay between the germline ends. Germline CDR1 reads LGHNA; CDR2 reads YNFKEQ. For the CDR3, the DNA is TGTGCCAGCAGCTCTCGGGAGGACACTGAAGCTTTCTTT. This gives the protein CASSSREDTEAFF.

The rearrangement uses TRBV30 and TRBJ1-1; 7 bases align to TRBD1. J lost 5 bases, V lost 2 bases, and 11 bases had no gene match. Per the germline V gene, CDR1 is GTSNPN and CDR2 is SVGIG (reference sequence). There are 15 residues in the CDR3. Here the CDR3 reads CAWSKSDRVVTEAFF. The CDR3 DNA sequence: TGTGCCTGGAGTAAATCCGACAGGGTGGTTACTGAAGCTTTCTTT. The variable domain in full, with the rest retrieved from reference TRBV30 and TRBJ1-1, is SQTIHQWPATLVQPVGSPLSLECTVEGTSNPNLYWYRQAAGRGLQLLFYSVGIGQISSEVPQNLSASRPQDRQFILSSKKLLLSDSGFYLCAWSKSDRVVTEAFFGQGTRLTVV.

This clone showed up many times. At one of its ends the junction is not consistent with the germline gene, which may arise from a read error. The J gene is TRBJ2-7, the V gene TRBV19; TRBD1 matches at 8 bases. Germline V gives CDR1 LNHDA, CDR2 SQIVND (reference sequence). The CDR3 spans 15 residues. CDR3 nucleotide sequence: TGTGCCAGTAGTATGGGACAGGCGCCCTCCGACGAGCAGTACTTC. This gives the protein CASSMGQAPSDEQYF.

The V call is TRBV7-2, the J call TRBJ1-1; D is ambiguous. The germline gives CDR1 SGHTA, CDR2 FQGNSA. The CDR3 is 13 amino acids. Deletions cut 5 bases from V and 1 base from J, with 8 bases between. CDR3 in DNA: TGTGCCAGCAGCATCAACAGGAACACTGAAGCTTTCTTT. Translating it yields CASSINRNTEAFF. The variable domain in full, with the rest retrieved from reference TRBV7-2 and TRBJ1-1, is GAGVSQSPSNKVTEKGKDVELRCDPISGHTALYWYRQSLGQGLEFLIYFQGNSAPDKSGLPSDRFSAERTGGSVSTLTIQRTQQEDSAVYLCASSINRNTEAFFGQGTRLTVV.

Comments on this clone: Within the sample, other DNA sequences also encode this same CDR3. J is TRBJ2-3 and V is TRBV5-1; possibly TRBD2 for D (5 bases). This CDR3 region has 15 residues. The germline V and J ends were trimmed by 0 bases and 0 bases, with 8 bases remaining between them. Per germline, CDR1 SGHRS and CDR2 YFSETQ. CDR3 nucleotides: TGCGCCAGCAGCTTGGCGGGAACTAGCACAGATACGCAGTATTTT. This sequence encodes CASSLAGTSTDTQYF. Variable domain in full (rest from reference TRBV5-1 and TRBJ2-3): KAGVTQTPRYLIKTRGQQVTLSCSPISGHRSVSWYQQTPGQGLQFLFEYFSETQRNKGNFPGRFSGRQFSNSRSEMNVSTLELGDSALYLCASSLAGTSTDTQYFGPGTRLTVL.

In DNA form, the CDR3 reads TGTGCTAGTGGTTTGGGAAGTACTCGACTGGGGCAGTACTTC. Its protein product is CASGLGSTRLGQYF. The gene calls are TRBV12-5 and TRBJ2-7; D gene unclear. CDR1 and CDR2 from the germline V gene are LGHNT and FRNRAP. Trimming stripped 1 base from V and 9 bases from J, with 16 bases between. CDR3 length: 14 residues. The full variable domain, in which reference TRBV12-5 and TRBJ2-7 provide the parts outside the CDR3, is DARVTQTPRHKVTEMGQEVTMRCQPILGHNTVFWYRQTMMQGLELLAYFRNRAPLDDSGMPKDRFSAEMPDATLATLKIQPSEPRDSAVYFCASGLGSTRLGQYFGPGTRLTVT.

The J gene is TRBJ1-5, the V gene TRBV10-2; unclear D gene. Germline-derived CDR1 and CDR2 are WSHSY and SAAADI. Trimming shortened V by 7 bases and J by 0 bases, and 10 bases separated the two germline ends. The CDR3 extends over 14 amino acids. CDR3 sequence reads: CASMAVYSNQPQHF. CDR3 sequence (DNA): TGCGCCAGCATGGCAGTATATAGCAATCAGCCCCAGCATTTT.

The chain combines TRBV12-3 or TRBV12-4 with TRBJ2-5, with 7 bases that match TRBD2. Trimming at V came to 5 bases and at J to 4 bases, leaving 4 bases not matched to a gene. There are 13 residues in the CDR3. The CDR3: CASSPGGRETQYF. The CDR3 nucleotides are TGTGCCAGCAGTCCCGGGGGGAGAGAGACCCAGTACTTC.

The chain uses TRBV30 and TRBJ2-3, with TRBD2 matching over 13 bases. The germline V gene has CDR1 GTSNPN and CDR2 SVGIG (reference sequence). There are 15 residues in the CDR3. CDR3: CVGGTSGRGTVAQYF. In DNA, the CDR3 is TGTGTCGGCGGCACTAGCGGGAGGGGTACGGTTGCGCAGTATTTT.

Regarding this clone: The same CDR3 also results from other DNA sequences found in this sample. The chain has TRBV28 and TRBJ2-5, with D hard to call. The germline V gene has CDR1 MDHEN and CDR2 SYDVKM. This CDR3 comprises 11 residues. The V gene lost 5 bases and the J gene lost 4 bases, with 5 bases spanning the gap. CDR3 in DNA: TGTGCCAGCAGTCCCCGAGAGACCCAGTACTTC. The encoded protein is CASSPRETQYF.

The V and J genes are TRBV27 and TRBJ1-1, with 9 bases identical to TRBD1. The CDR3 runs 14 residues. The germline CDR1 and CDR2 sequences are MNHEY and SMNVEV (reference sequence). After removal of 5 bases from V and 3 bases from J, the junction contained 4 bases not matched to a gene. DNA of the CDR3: TGTGCCAGCAGTGGGGGACAGGGATACACTGAAGCTTTCTTT. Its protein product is CASSGGQGYTEAFF.